This TCR beta chain was sequenced during a study of blood T cell repertoires in COVID-19. Background on the study: The cDNA or gDNA used as material had been derived from T cells, B-cell-depleted T cells, or PBMCs.

Cohort allocation depended upon clinical history that participants reported. In germline, CDR1 is SNHLY, CDR2 FYNNEI. The ends were cut back, 7 bases at V and 0 bases at J, with 12 bases in the middle. CDR3 length equals 15 residues. As handled by the study authors: By means of reference gene primer amplification, nucleated cell counts were estimated. The method was immunoSEQ multiplex PCR; TCRdb's version includes in-frame clones alone and lacks a portion of them. The V and J calls and clone size come from that table; D and trimming were worked out from the DNA. The sample lists a few hundred thousand clones, 75% to 85% seen once, with around 4.7% in the top ten.

The sequencing input was PBMCs or T cells enriched from blood (not recorded which). The sequence was obtained from a man between 25 and 39 years old with acute COVID-19. V is TRBV2 and J is TRBJ2-2, with a possible D match to TRBD2 (6 bases). CDR3 sequence: CASTRTITNTGELFF. CDR3 sequence (DNA): TGTGCCAGCACTCGGACTATCACGAACACCGGGGAGCTGTTTTTT.